This T cell receptor (beta chain) was documented in a study of blood T cell repertoires in COVID-19. About the study: Collection of acute and convalescent COVID-19 samples took place in the United States, Italy and Spain. T cells, B-cell-depleted T cells, or PBMCs provided the cDNA or gDNA that served as material.

Authors' methods: Using reference gene primer amplification, nucleated cell counts were estimated. Sequencing used immunoSEQ multiplex PCR; TCRdb keeps in-frame clones, though not all of them. That table is the source of V, J and clone size, and D and trimming were worked out from the DNA. The sample has about 160,000 clones, approximately 91% seen once. The CDR3 runs to 13 residues. With 7 bases clipped from V and 3 bases from J, the junction kept 5 bases outside the gene matches. Germline CDR1 is LNHDA and CDR2 is SQIVND (reference sequence). The V gene is TRBV19, the J gene TRBJ1-1, with 7 bases aligning to TRBD1. The sequencing input was peripheral blood. This receptor was obtained from a middle-aged man with acute or convalescent COVID-19. The CDR3: CASIGQGDTEAFF. The CDR3 coding sequence is TGTGCCAGTATCGGGCAGGGGGACACTGAAGCTTTCTTT.